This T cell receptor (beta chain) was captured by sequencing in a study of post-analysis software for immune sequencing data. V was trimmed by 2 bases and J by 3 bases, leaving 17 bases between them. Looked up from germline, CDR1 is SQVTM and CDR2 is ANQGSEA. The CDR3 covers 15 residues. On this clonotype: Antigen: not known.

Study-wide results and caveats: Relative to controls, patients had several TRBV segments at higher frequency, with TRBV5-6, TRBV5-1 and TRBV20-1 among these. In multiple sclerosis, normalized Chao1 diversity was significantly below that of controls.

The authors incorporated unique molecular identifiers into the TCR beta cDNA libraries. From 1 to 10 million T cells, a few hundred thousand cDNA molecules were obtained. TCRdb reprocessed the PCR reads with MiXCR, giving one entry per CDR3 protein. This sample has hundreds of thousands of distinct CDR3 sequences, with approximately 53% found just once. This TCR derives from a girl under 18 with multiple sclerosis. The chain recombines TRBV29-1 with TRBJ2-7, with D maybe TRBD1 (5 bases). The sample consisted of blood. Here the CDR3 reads CSVEFGSRQGYEQYF. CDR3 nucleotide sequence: TGCAGCGTTGAATTTGGCTCCCGGCAGGGCTACGAGCAGTACTTC.